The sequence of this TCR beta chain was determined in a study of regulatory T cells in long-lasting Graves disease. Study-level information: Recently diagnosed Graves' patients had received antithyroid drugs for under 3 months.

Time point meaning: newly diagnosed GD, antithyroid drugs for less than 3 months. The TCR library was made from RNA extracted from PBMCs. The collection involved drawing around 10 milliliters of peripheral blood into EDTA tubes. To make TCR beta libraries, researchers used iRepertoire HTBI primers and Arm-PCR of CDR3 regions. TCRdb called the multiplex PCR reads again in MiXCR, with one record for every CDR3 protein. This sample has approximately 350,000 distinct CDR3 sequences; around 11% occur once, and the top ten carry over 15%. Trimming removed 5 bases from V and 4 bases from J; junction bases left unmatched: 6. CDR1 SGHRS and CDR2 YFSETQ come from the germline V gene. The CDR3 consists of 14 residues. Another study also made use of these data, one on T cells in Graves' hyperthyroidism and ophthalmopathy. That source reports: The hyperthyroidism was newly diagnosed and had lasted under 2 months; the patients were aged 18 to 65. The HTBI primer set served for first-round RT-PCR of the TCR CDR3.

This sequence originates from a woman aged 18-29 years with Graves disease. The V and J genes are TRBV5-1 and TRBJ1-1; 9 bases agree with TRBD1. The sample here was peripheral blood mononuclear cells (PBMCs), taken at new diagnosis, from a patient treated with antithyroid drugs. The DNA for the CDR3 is TGCGCCAGCAGTTACAGGGGGCTCGGCACTGAAGCTTTCTTT. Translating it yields CASSYRGLGTEAFF.